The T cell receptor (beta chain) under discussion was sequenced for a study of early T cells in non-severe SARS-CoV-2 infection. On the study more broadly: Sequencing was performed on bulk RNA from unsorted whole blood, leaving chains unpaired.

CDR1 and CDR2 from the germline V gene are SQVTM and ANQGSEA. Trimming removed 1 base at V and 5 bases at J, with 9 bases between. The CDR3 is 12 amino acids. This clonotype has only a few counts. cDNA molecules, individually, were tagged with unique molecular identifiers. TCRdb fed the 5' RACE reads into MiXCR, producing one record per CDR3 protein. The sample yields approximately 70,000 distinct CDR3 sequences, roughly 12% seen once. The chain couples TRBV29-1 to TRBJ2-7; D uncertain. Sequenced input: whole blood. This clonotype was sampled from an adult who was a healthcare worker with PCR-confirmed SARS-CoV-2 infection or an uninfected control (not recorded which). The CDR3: CSVEGDANEQYF. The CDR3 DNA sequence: TGCAGCGTTGAAGGGGATGCCAACGAGCAGTACTTC.